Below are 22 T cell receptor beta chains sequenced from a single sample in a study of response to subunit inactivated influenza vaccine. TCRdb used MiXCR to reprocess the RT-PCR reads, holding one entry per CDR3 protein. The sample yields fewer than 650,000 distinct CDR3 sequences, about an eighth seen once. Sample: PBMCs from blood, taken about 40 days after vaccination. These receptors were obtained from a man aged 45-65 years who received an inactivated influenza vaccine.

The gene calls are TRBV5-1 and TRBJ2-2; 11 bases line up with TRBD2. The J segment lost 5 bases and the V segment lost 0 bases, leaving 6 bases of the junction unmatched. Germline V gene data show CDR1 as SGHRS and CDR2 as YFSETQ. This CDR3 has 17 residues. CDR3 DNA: TGCGCCAGCAGCTTGGAGGTGACTAGCGGGAAAACCGGGGAGCTGTTTTTT. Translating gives CASSLEVTSGKTGELFF.

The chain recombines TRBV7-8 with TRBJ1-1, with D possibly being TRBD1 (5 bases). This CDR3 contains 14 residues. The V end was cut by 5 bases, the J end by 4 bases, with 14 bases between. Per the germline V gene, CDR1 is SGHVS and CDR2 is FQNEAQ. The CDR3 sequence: CASSDQGGGTEAFF. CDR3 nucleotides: TGTGCCAGCAGCGATCAGGGCGGGGGCACTGAAGCTTTCTTT.

CDR3 amino acids: CASSLSSSPAGGPTVQETQYF. The CDR3 nucleotides read TGTGCCAGCAGCTTATCGTCTTCTCCAGCGGGGGGGCCAACGGTCCAAGAGACCCAGTACTTC. The chain employs TRBV7-3 and TRBJ2-5; 10 bases align to TRBD2. Germline CDR1 and CDR2: SGHTA and FQGTGA. The V gene end was trimmed by 2 bases and the J gene end by 1 base; junction bases not matched to a gene: 19. The CDR3 has 21 residues.

The CDR3 DNA reads as TGCGCCAGCAGGAAGGCAGGGGACACCGGGGAGCTGTTTTTT. Protein: CASRKAGDTGELFF. The chain joins TRBV5-1 to TRBJ2-2; weak D call: TRBD1 (6 bases). Trimming removed 5 bases at V and 3 bases at J, with 11 bases between. Germline loops: CDR1 SGHRS, CDR2 YFSETQ. The CDR3 is made up of 14 amino acids.

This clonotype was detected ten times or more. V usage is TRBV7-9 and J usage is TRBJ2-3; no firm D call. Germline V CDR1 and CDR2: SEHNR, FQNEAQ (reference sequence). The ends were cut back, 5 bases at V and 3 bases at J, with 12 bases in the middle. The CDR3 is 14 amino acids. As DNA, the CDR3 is TGTGCCAGCAGCCGTCCGGTTGGGACAGATACGCAGTATTTT. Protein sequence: CASSRPVGTDTQYF.

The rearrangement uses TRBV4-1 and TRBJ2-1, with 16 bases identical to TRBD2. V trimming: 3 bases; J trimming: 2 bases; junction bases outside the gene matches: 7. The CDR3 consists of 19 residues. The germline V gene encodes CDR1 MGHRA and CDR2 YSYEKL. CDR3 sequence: CASSHLGLAGGRTYNEQFF. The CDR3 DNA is TGCGCCAGCAGCCACCTGGGACTAGCGGGGGGGCGTACCTACAATGAGCAGTTCTTC.

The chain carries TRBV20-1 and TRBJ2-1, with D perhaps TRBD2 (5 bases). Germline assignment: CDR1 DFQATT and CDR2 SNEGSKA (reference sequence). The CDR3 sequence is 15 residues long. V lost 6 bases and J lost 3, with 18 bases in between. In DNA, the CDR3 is TGCAGTGCGTACGGGGAATTACGATACTACAATGAGCAGTTCTTC. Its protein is CSAYGELRYYNEQFF.

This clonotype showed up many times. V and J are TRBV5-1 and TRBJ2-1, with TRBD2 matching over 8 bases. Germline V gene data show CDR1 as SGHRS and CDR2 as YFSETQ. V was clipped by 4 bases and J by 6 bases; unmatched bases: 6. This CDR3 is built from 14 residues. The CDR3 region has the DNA TGCGCCAGCAGCGCGGGAGGACAAATCAATGAGCAGTTCTTC. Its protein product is CASSAGGQINEQFF.

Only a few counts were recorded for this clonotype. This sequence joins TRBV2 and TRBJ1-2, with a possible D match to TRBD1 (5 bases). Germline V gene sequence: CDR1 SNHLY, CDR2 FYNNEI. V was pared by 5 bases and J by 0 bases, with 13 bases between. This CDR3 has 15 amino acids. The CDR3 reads CASSSDSRSNYGYTF. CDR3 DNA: TGTGCCAGCAGTTCAGACAGCCGATCTAACTATGGCTACACCTTC.

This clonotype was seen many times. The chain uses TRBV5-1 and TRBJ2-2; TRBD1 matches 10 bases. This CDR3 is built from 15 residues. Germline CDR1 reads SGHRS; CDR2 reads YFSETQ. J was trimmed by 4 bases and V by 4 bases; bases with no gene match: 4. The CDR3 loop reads CASSLGTGVTGELFF. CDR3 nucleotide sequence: TGCGCCAGCAGCCTTGGGACAGGGGTCACCGGGGAGCTGTTTTTT.

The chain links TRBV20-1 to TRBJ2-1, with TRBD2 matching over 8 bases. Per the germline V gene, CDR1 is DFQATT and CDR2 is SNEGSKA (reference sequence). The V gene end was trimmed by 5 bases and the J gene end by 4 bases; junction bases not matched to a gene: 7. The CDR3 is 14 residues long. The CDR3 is CSAPSGGSYNEQFF. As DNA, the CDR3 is TGCAGTGCTCCCAGCGGGGGCTCATACAATGAGCAGTTCTTC.

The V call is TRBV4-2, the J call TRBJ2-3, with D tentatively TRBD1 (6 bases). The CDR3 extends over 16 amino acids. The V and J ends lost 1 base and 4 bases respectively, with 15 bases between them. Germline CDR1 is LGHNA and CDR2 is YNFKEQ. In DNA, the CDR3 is TGTGCCAGCAGCCAAGCTGTAGGACAGAGATCAGATACGCAGTATTTT. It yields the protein CASSQAVGQRSDTQYF.

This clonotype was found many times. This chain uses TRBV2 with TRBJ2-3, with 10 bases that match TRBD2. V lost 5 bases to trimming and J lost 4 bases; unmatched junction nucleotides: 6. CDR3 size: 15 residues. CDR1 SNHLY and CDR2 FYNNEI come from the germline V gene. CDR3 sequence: CASSSTSGQADTQYF. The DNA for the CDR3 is TGTGCCAGCAGTTCGACTAGCGGGCAAGCAGATACGCAGTATTTT.

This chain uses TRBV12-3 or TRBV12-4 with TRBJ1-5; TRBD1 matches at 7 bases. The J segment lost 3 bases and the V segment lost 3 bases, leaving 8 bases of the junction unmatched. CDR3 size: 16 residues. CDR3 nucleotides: TGTGCCAGCAGTTTGGGGCAGGGGGTGGCCAATCAGCCCCAGCATTTT. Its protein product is CASSLGQGVANQPQHF.

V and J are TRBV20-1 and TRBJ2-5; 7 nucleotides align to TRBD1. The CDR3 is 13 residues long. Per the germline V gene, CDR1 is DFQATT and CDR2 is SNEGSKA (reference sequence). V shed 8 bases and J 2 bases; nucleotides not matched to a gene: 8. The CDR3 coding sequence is TGCAGTACAGACAGGGCTGGTCAAGAGACCCAGTACTTC. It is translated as CSTDRAGQETQYF.

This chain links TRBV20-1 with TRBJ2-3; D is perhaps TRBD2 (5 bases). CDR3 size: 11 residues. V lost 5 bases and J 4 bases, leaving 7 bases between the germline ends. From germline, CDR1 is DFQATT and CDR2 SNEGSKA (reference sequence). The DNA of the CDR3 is TGCAGTGCTTTACTAGCAGATACGCAGTATTTT. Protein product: CSALLADTQYF.

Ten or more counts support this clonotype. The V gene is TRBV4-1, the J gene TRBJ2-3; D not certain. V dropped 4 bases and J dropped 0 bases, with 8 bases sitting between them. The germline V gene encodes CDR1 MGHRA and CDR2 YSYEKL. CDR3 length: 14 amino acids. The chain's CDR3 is CASSRGPSTDTQYF. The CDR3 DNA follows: TGCGCCAGCAGCCGGGGTCCCAGCACAGATACGCAGTATTTT.

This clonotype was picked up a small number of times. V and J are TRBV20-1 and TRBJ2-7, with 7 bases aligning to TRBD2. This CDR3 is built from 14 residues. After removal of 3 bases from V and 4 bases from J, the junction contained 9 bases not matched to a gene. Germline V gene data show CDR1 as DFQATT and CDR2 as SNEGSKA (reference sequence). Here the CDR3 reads CSASSPRESYEQYF. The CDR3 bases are TGCAGTGCTAGTTCCCCGCGGGAGTCTTACGAGCAGTACTTC.

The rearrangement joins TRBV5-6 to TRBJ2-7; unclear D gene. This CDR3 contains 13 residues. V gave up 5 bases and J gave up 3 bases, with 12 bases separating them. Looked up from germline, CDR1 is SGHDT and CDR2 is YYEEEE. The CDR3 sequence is CASRGTVDYEQYF. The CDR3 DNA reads TGTGCCAGCAGGGGAACTGTCGACTACGAGCAGTACTTC.

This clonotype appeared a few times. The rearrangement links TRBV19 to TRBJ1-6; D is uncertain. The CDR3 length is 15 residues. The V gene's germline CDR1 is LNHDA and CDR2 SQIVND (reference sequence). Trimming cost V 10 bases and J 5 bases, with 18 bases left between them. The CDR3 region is CATSGGRLDNSPLHF. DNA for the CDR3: TGTGCCACCTCAGGCGGGAGACTGGATAATTCACCCCTCCACTTT.

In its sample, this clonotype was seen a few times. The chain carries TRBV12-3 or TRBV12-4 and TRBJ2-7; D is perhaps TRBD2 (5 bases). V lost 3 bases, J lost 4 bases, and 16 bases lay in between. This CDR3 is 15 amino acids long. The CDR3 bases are TGTGCCAGCAGTTTTCGAGGGCCCTCAGCTTACGAGCAGTACTTC. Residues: CASSFRGPSAYEQYF.

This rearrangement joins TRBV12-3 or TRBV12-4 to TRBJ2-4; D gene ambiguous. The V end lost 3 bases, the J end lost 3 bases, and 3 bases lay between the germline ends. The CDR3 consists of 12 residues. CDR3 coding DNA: TGTGCCAGCAGTTTGGGCAAAAACATTCAGTACTTC. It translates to CASSLGKNIQYF.